This TCR beta chain was obtained from a study of blood T cell repertoires in COVID-19 (dated by TCRdb to about 2020). About the full investigation: Collaborator samples came from the United States, Italy and Spain and covered acute and convalescent phases of COVID-19. The material from the prospective study consisted of cDNA or gDNA derived from T cells, B-cell-depleted T cells, or PBMCs. The dataset comprised deeply sampled blood TCRbeta repertoires from subjects exposed to, actively infected with, or recovered from COVID-19. The repertoires were released in a freely available public database intended as a resource for research on the immune response to SARS-CoV-2. Samples were obtained from the ongoing ImmuneRACE study (first 160 participants) and from over 1,000 subjects provided by 6 global collaborators. Sample metadata almost always included a de-identified subject ID, COVID-19 status, age in years and sex. Where available, HLA class I and class II types were obtained from metadata supplied by the sample provider rather than from assay-based typing. The investigation overall reported the following: Clinical and demographic metadata were provided uncurated, with the amount varying by source and participant.

V and J lose 6 bases and 7 bases, and a span of 19 bases separates them. CDR1 and CDR2 are drawn from the germline V gene: SGHAT, FQNNGV. Counted from cysteine to phenylalanine, this CDR3 has 14 amino acids. Only the CDR3 part of the read is kept: 42 bases, read in frame from the first base. About this clone itself: Its antigen is currently not known. No base quality information exists; no much larger clone differs at one position.

TCRbeta CDR3 regions were amplified from genomic DNA by means of the immunoSEQ Assay, a bias-controlled multiplex PCR. From the authors' description of their analysis: Nucleated cell counts per sample were estimated from amplification of reference gene primers within the assay. To quantify the absolute abundance of each unique TCRbeta CDR3 rearrangement, sequence reads were collapsed and filtered. For each sample, productive Simpson clonality was calculated by taking the square root of Simpson's diversity index across productive rearrangements. In TCRdb, the immuneACCESS table is reduced to in-frame sequences with V and J assigned. These tables do not hold every clone; where another copy was compared, an unresolved V gene accounts for under half, and the others remain unexplained. V, J and clone size are those of that table, while D and trimming were read from the DNA. For this sample the table gives around 310,000 clones, of which roughly 89% were detected only once. Roughly a tenth of the sample goes to the ten largest clones.

Participants in the prospective study were aged roughly 18 to 90 years, lived in about two dozen United States geographic areas, and enrolled through a virtual design. In the prospective study, cohorts were assigned on the basis of participant-reported clinical history obtained from a screening survey and a study questionnaire. ImmuneRACE Cohort 3 recovered participants were defined by two consecutive negative NP/OP PCR tests, healthcare professional clearance, or symptom resolution. Mobile phlebotomists in the prospective study collected whole blood, serum and a nasopharyngeal or oropharyngeal swab from every participant. Over a roughly 2-month period, participants in the prospective study had the option of providing additional blood draws and questionnaires. Prospective study blood samples were shipped either frozen or at room temperature before DNA extraction.

The sequence links TRBV11-2 to TRBJ2-7; matching of 6 bases hints at TRBD2 as the D gene. The sequenced material came from PBMCs or T cells enriched from blood (not recorded which). This receptor was obtained from a woman in her twenties or thirties who had recovered from COVID-19. The CDR3 protein is CASSSPRGSWEQYF. The nucleotide sequence reads TGTGCCAGCAGTTCTCCTCGGGGGTCTTGGGAGCAGTACTTC.